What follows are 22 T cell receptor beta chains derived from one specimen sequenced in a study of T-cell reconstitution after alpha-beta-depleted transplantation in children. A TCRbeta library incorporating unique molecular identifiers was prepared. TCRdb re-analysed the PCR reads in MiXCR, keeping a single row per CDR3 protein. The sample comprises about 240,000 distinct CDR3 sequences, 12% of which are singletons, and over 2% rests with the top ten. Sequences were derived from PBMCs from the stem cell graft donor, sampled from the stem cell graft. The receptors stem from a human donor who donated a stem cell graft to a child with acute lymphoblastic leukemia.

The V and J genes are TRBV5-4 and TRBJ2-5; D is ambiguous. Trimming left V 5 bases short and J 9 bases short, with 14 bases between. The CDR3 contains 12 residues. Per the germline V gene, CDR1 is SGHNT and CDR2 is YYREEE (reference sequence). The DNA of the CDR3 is TGTGCCAGCAGTTTGACCGGTGTGGCCCAGTACTTC. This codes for CASSLTGVAQYF.

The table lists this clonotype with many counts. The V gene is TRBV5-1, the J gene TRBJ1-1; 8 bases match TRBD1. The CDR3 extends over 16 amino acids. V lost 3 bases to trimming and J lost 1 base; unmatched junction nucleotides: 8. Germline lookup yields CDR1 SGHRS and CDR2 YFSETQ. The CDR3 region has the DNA TGCGCCAGCAGCTCACGCAGGGGGCTAGCGAACACTGAAGCTTTCTTT. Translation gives CASSSRRGLANTEAFF.

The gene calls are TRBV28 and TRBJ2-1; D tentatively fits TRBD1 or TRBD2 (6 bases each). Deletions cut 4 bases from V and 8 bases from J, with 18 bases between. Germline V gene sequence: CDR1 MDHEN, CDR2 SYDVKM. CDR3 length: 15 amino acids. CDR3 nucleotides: TGTGCCAGCAGTTCCCAACAGGGAGGACATGATGAGCAGTTCTTC. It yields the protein CASSSQQGGHDEQFF.

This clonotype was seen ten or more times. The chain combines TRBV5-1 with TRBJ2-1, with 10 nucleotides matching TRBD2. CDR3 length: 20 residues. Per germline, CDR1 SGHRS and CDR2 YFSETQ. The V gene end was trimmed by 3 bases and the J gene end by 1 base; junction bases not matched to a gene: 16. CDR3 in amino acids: CASSSGPLAGVRPSYNEQFF. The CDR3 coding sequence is TGCGCCAGCAGCTCGGGACCTCTAGCGGGGGTCCGTCCTTCCTACAATGAGCAGTTCTTC.

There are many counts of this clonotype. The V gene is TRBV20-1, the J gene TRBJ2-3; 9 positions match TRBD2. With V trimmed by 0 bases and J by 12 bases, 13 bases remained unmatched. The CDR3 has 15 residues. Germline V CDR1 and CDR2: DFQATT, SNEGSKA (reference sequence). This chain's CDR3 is CSAREGGREWMSQYF. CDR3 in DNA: TGCAGTGCTAGAGAAGGCGGGAGGGAGTGGATGAGTCAGTATTTT.

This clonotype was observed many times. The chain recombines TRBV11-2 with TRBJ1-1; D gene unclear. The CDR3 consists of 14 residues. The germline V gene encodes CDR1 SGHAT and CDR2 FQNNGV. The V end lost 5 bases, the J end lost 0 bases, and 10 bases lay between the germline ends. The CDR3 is CASSRHTVNTEAFF. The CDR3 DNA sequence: TGTGCCAGCAGCCGACATACAGTGAACACTGAAGCTTTCTTT.

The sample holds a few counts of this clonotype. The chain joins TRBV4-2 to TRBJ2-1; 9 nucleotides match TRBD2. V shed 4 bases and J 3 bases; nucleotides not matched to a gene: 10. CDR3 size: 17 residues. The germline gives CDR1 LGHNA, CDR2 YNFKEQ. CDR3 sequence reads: CASSPQVASGDYNEQFF. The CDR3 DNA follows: TGTGCCAGCAGCCCCCAGGTCGCTAGCGGGGACTACAATGAGCAGTTCTTC.

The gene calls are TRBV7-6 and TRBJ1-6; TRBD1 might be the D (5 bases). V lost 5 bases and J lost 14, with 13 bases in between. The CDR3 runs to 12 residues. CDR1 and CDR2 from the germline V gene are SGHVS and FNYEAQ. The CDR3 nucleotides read TGTGCCAGCAGCCCAGGTGGACAAACCCTCCACTTT. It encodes CASSPGGQTLHF.

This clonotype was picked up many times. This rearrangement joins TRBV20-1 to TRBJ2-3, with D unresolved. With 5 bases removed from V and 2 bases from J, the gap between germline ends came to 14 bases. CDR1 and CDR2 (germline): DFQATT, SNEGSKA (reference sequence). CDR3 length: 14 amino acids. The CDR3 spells CSAERGPSTDTQYF. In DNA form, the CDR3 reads TGCAGTGCTGAAAGAGGACCGTCCACAGATACGCAGTATTTT.

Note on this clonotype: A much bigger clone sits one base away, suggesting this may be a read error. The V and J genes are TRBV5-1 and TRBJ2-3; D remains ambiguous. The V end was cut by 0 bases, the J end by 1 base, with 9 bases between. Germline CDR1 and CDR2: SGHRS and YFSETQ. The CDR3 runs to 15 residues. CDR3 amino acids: CASSLDGPRTDTQYF. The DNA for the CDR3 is TGCGCCAGCAGCTTGGATGGGCCCCGCACAGATACGCAGTATTTT.

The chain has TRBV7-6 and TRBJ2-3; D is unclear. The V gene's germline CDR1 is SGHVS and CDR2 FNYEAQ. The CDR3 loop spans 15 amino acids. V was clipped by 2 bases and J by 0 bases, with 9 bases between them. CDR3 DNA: TGTGCCAGCAGCTTAAGCCACGGCAGCACAGATACGCAGTATTTT. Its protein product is CASSLSHGSTDTQYF.

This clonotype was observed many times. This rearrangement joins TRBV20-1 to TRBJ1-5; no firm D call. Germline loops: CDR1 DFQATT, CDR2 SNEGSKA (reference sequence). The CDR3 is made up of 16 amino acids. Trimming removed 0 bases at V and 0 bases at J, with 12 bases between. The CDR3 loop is CSARDPDDGSNQPQHF. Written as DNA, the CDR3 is TGCAGTGCTAGAGATCCCGATGACGGTAGCAATCAGCCCCAGCATTTT.

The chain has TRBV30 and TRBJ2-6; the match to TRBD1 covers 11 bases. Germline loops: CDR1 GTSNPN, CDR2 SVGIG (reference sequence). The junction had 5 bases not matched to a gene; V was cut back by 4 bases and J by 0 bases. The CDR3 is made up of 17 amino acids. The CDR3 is CAWTRDRGSSGANVLTF. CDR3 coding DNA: TGTGCCTGGACCCGGGACAGGGGGAGCTCTGGGGCCAACGTCCTGACTTTC.

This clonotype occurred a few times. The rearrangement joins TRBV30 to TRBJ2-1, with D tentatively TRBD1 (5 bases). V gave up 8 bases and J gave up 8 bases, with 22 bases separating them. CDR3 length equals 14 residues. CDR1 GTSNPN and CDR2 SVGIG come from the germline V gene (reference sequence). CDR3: CAGDVDSSVDEQFF. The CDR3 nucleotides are TGTGCCGGAGACGTTGACAGTTCCGTCGATGAGCAGTTCTTC. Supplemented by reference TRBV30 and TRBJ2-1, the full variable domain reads SQTIHQWPATLVQPVGSPLSLECTVEGTSNPNLYWYRQAAGRGLQLLFYSVGIGQISSEVPQNLSASRPQDRQFILSSKKLLLSDSGFYLCAGDVDSSVDEQFFGPGTRLTVL.

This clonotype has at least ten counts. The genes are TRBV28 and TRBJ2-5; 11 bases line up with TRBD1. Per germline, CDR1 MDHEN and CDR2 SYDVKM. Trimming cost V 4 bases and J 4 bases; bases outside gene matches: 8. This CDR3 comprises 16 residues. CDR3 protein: CASSSPGTGGRETQYF. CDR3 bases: TGTGCCAGCAGTTCTCCCGGGACAGGGGGAAGAGAGACCCAGTACTTC.

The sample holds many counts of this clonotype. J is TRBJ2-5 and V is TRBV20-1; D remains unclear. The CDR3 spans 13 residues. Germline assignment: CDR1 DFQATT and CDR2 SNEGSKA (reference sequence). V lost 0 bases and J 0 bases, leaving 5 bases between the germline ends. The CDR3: CSARENYQETQYF. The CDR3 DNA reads TGCAGTGCTAGAGAAAACTACCAAGAGACCCAGTACTTC.

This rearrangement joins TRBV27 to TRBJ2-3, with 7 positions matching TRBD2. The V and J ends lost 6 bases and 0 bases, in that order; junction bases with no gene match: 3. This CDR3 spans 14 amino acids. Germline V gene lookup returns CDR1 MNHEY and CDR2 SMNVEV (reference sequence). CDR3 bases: TGTGCCAGCAGGAGCGGGGCTAGCACAGATACGCAGTATTTT. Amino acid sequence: CASRSGASTDTQYF.

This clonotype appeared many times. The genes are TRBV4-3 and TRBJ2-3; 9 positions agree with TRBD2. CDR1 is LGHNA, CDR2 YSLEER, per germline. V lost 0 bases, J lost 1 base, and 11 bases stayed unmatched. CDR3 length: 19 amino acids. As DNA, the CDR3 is TGCGCCAGCAGCCAAGATTACACCACGGCTAGCGGGGGCACAGATACGCAGTATTTT. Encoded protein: CASSQDYTTASGGTDTQYF.

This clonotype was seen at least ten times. The CDR3 region is CASSDELQETQYF. In nucleotides, the CDR3 is TGTGCCAGCAGCGACGAGCTGCAGGAGACCCAGTACTTC. The chain is built from TRBV9 and TRBJ2-5; no reliable D call. Germline CDR1 and CDR2: SGDLS and YYNGEE. The CDR3 extends over 13 amino acids. The germline V and J ends were trimmed by 3 bases and 5 bases, with 11 bases remaining between them.

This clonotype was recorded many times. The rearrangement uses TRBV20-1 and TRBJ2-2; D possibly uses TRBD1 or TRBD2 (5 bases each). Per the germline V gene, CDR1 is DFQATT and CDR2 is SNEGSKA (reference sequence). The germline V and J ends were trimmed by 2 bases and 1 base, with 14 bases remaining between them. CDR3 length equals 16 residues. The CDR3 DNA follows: TGCAGTGCTAGATCACCGGGACGGCGGAACACCGGGGAGCTGTTTTTT. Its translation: CSARSPGRRNTGELFF.

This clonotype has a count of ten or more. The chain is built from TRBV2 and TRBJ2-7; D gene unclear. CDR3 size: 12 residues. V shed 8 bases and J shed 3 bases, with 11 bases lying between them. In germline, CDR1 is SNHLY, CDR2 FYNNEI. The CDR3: CASRRGGYEQYF. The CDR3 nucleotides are TGTGCCAGCCGGCGTGGCGGCTACGAGCAGTACTTC.

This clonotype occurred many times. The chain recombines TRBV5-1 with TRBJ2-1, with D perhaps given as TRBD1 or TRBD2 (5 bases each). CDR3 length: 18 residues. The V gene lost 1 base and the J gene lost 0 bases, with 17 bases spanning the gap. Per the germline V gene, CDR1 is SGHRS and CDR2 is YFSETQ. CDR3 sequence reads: CASSLLSGASSSYNEQFF. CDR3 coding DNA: TGCGCCAGCAGCTTGCTTTCCGGGGCGTCGAGCTCCTACAATGAGCAGTTCTTC.